This TCR beta chain derives from a study of identical twins. Germline V gives CDR1 SGHRS, CDR2 YFSETQ. V dropped 4 bases and J dropped 6 bases, with 17 bases sitting between them. This CDR3 is 15 amino acids long. TCRdb reprocessed the 5' RACE reads via MiXCR and lists one record per CDR3 protein. The profile covers approximately 240,000 distinct CDR3 sequences, with over 11% appearing a single time and around 8.9% taken by the ten largest. The sequenced sample was memory (CD45RO+) T cells sorted from blood. This sequence was found in a woman between 18 and 29 years old in good health. The chain is built from TRBV5-1 and TRBJ2-4, with D unresolved. The CDR3 region is CASSPAQPGRNIQYF. CDR3 DNA sequence: TGCGCCAGCAGCCCGGCCCAACCCGGGCGAAACATTCAGTACTTC.